This TCR beta chain was documented in a study of blood T cell repertoires in COVID-19. Study details: Acute and convalescent COVID-19 samples came from the United States, Italy and Spain.

Original data processing: Estimation of nucleated cell counts was performed using reference gene primer amplification. The data were produced by immunoSEQ multiplex PCR, yet TCRdb's version contains in-frame clones alone and is incomplete. The V and J calls and clone size come from that table; D and trimming were worked out from the DNA. This sample has about 190,000 clones; 86% occur once, and the top ten carry around 23%. The study drew participants aged about 18 to 89 years from 20 to 30 US areas. V lost 5 bases and J lost 4; bases outside the gene matches: 13. This CDR3 region has 17 residues. CDR1 and CDR2 (germline): MNHEY, SMNVEV (reference sequence).

The clonotype was recovered from a middle-aged woman in a cohort exposed to, infected with or recovered from COVID-19 (not recorded which). This rearrangement joins TRBV27 to TRBJ1-2, with 10 nucleotides matching TRBD1. Specimen: PBMCs or T cells enriched from blood (not recorded which). The CDR3 coding sequence is TGTGCCAGCAGTCCAGCCATAGGACAGGGGGAGAGCTATGGCTACACCTTC. As protein: CASSPAIGQGESYGYTF.